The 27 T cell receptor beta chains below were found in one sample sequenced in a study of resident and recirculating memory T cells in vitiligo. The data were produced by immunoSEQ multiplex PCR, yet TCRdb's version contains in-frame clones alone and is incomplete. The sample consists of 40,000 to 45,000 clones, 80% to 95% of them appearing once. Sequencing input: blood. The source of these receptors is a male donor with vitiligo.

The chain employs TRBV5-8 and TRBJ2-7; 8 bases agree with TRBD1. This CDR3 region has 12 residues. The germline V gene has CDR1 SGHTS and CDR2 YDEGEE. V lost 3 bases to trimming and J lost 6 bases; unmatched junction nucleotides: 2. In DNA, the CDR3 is TGTGCCAGCAGCTCGACAGGGGTCGAGCAGTACTTC. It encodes CASSSTGVEQYF.

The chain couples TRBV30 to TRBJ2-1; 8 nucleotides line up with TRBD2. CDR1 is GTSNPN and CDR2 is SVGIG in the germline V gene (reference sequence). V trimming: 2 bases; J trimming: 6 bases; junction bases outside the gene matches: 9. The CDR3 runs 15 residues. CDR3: CAWSLGLAPSNEQFF. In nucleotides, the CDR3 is TGTGCCTGGAGTTTAGGACTAGCCCCCTCCAATGAGCAGTTCTTC.

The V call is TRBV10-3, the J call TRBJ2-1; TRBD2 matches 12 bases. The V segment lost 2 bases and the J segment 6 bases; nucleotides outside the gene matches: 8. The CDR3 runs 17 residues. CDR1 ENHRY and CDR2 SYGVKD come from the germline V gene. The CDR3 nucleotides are TGTGCCATCAGTGAGGCTAGCGGGGGGGCCAGTCCCAATGAGCAGTTCTTC. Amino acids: CAISEASGGASPNEQFF.

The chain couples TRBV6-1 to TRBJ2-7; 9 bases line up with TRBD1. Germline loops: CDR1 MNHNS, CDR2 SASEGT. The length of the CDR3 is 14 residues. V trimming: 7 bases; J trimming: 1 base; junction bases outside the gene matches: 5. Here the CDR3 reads CASTNRGQSYEQYF. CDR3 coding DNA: TGTGCCAGCACCAACAGGGGGCAGTCCTACGAGCAGTACTTC.

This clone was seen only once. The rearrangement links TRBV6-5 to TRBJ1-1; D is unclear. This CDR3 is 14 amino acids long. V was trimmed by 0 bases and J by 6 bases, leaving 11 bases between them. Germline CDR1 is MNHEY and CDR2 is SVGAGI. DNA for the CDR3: TGTGCCAGCAGTTACTCTTCGGCCCGGGCTGAAGCTTTCTTT. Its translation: CASSYSSARAEAFF.

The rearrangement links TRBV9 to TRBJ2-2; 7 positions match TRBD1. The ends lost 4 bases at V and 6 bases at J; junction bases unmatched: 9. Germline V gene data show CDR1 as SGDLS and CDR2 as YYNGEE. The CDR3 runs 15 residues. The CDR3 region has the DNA TGTGCCAGCAGCATGACAGGGAACGTCCCCGGGGAGCTGTTTTTT. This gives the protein CASSMTGNVPGELFF.

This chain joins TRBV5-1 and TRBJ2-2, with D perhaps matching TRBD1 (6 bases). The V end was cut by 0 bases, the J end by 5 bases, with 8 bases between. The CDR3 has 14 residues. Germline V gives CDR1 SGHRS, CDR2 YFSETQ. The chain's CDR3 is CASSLGRGTGELFF. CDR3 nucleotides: TGCGCCAGCAGCTTGGGTAGGGGGACCGGGGAGCTGTTTTTT.

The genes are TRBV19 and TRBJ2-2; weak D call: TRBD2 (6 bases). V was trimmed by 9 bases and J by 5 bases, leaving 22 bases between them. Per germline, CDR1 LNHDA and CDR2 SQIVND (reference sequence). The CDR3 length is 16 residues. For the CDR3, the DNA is TGTGCCAGGAACCCTACGGGGGACCCTAATACCGGGGAGCTGTTTTTT. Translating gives CARNPTGDPNTGELFF.

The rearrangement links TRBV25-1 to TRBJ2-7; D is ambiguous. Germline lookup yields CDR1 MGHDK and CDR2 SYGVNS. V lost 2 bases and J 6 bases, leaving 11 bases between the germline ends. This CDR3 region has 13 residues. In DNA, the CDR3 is TGTGCCAGCAGTGAAGGAGTCAGCGTCGAGCAGTACTTC. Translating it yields CASSEGVSVEQYF.

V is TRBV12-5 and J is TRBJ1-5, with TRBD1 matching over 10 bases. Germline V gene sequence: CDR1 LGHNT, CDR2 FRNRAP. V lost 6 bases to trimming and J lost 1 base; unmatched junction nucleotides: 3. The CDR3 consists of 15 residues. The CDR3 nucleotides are TGTGCTAGTGGCCCGGGACAGGGGAGCAATCAGCCCCAGCATTTT. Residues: CASGPGQGSNQPQHF.

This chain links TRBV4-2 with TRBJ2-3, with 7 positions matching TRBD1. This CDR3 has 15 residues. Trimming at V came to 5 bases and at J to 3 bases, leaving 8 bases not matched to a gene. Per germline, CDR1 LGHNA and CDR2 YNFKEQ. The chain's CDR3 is CASSSEGAGTDTQYF. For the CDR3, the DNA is TGTGCCAGCAGCTCTGAGGGGGCCGGGACAGATACGCAGTATTTT.

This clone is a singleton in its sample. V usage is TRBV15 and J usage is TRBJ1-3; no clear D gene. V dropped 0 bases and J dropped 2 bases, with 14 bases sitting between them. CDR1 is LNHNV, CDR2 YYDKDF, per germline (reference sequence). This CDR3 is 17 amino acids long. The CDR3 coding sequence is TGTGCCACCAGCAGAGAATTTTCAGGCCGCCCTGGAAACACCATATATTTT. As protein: CATSREFSGRPGNTIYF.

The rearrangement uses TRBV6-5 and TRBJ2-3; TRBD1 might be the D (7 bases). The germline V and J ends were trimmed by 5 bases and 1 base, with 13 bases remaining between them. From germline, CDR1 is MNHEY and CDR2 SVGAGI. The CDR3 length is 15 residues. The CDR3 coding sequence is TGTGCCAGCAGTAGGGCAGGGGGGCGCACAGATACGCAGTATTTT. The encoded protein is CASSRAGGRTDTQYF.

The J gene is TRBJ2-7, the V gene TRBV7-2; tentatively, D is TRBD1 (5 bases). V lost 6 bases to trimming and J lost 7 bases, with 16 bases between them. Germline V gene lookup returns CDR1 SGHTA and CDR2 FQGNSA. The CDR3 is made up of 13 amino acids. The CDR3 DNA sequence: TGTGCCAGCAGAGACAGTGGGGTCCGGGAGCAGTACTTC. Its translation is CASRDSGVREQYF.

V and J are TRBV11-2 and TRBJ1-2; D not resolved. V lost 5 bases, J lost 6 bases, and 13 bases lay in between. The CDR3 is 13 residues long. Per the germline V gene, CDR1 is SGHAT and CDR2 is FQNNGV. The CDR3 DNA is TGTGCCAGCAGCCCTAACCCGGTTGATGGCTACACCTTC. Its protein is CASSPNPVDGYTF.

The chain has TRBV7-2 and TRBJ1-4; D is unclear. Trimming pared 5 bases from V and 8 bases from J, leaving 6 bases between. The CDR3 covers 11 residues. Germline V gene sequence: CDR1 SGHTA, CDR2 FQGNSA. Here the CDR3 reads CASSPGEKLFF. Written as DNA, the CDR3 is TGTGCCAGCAGCCCGGGGGAAAAACTGTTTTTT.

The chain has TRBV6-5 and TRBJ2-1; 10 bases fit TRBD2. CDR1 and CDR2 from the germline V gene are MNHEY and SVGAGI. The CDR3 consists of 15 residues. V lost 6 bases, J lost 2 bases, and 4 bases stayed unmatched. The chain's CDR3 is CASRHTSGAYNEQFF. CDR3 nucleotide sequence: TGTGCCAGCAGACATACTAGCGGGGCCTACAATGAGCAGTTCTTC.

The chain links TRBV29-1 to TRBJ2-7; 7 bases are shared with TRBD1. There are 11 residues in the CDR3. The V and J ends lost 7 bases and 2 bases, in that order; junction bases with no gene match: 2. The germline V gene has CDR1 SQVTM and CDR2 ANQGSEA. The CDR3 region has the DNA TGCAGCGGGGGACAGACCTACGAGCAGTACTTC. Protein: CSGGQTYEQYF.

CDR3 region: CASSPVEAGEQYF. The DNA for the CDR3 is TGTGCCAGCAGCCCCGTGGAAGCGGGTGAGCAGTACTTC. The chain combines TRBV7-6 with TRBJ2-7; weak D call: TRBD2 (6 bases). Per germline, CDR1 SGHVS and CDR2 FNYEAQ. V lost 5 bases and J 7 bases, leaving 15 bases between the germline ends. The CDR3 has 13 residues.

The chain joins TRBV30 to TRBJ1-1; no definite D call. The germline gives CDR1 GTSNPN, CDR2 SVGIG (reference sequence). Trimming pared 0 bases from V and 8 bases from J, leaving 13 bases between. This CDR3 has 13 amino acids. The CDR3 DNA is TGTGCCTGGAGTGTACACTCAGGAAAAGAAGCTTTCTTT. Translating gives CAWSVHSGKEAFF.

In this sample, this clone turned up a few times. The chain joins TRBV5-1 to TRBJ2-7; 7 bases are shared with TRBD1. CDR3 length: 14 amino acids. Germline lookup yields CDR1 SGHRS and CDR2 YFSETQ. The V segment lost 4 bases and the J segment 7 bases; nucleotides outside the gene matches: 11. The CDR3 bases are TGCGCCAGCAGCATTCCGACAGGGTCGGGGGAGCAGTACTTC. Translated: CASSIPTGSGEQYF.

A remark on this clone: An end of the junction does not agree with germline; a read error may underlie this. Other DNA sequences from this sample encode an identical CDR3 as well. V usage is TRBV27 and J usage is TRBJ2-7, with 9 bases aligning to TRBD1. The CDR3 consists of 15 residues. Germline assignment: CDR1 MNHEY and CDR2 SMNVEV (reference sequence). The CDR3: CASRGLGTGSHEQYF. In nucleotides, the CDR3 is TGCGCCAGCAGAGGTCTCGGGACAGGGAGTCACGAGCAGTACTTC.

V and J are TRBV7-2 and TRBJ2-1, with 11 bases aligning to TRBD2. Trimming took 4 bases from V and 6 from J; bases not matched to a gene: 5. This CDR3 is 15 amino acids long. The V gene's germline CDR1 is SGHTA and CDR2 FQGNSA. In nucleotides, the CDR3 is TGTGCCAGCAGCTCCTTTAGCGGGGGGGCCAATGAGCAGTTCTTC. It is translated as CASSSFSGGANEQFF. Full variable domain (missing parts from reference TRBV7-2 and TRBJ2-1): GAGVSQSPSNKVTEKGKDVELRCDPISGHTALYWYRQSLGQGLEFLIYFQGNSAPDKSGLPSDRFSAERTGGSVSTLTIQRTQQEDSAVYLCASSSFSGGANEQFFGPGTRLTVL.

In DNA form, the CDR3 reads TGTGCCAGCAGCTTAGGTAGCGGCGCCTACGAGCAGTACTTC. It translates to CASSLGSGAYEQYF. The V gene is TRBV7-2, the J gene TRBJ2-7, with a tentative D call TRBD2 (6 bases). The CDR3 has 14 residues. The V end was cut by 1 base, the J end by 2 bases, with 9 bases between. The V gene's germline CDR1 is SGHTA and CDR2 FQGNSA.

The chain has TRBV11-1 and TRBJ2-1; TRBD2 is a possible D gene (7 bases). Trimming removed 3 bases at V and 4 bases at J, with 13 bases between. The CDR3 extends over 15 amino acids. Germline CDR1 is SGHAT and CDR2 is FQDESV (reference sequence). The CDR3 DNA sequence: TGTGCCAGCAGCTTGGGGGCTAGCGGTTACAATGAGCAGTTCTTC. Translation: CASSLGASGYNEQFF.

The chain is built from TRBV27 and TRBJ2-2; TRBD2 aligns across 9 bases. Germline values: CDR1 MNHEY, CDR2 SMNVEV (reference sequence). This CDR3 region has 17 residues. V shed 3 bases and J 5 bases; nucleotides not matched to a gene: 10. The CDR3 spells CASSFASGNIKTGELFF. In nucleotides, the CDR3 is TGTGCCAGCAGTTTTGCTAGCGGGAACATAAAGACCGGGGAGCTGTTTTTT.

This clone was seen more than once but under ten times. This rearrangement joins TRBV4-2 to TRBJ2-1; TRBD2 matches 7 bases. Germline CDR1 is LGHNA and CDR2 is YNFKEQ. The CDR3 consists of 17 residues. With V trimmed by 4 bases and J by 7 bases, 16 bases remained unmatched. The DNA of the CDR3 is TGTGCCAGCAGCCCACGACTAGCTGGTGGGGGGGTAAATGAGCAGTTCTTC. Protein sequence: CASSPRLAGGGVNEQFF.